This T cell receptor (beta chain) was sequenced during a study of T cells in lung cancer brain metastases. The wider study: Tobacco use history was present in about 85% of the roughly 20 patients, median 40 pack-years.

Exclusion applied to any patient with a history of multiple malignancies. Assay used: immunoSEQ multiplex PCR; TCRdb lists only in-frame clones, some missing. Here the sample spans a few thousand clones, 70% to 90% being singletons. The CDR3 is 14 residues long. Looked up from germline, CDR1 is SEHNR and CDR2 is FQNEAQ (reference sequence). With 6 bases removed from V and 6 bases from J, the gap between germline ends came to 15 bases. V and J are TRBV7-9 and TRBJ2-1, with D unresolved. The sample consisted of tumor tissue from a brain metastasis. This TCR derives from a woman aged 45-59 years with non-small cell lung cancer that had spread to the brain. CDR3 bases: TGTGCCAGCAGTCCAACCGGCGGTGGCAATGAGCAGTTCTTC. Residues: CASSPTGGGNEQFF.